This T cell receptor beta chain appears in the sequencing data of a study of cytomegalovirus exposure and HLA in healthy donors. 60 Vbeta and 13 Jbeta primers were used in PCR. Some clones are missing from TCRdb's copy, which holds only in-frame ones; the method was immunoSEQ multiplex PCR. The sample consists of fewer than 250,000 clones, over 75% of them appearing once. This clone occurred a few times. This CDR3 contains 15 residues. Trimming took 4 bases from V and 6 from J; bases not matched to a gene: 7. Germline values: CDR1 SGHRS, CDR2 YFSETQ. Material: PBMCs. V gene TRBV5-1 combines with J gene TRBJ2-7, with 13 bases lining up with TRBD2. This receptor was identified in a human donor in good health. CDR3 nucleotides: TGCGCCAGCAGCCCGGGACTAGCGGGACCCCTCGAGCAGTACTTC. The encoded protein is CASSPGLAGPLEQYF. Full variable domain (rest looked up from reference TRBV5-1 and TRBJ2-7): KAGVTQTPRYLIKTRGQQVTLSCSPISGHRSVSWYQQTPGQGLQFLFEYFSETQRNKGNFPGRFSGRQFSNSRSEMNVSTLELGDSALYLCASSPGLAGPLEQYFGPGTRLTVT.